This T cell receptor beta chain was found in a study of T cell repertoires in cytomegalovirus infection. A single record per CDR3 protein comes from TCRdb applying MiXCR to the reads. The profile covers just over 300,000 distinct CDR3 sequences, with around a sixth appearing a single time and more than 10% taken by the ten largest. The sequence came from a human donor in good health (CMV status not recorded). Some clones in this sample may be carry-over from other donors' samples. The sequenced material came from PBMCs.

The DNA for the CDR3 is TGCAGTGCTAGAGAGGATACCTTGTTGTGGTCACCCCTCCACTTT. Translating it yields CSAREDTLLWSPLHF. The chain is built from TRBV20-1 and TRBJ1-6; D gene ambiguous. Germline-derived CDR1 and CDR2 are DFQATT and SNEGSKA (reference sequence). V was pared by 0 bases and J by 10 bases, with 16 bases between. The CDR3 covers 15 residues.